This T cell receptor (beta chain) comes out of a study of identical twins. Regarding the study as a whole: Sharing of beta out-of-frame sequences by twins showed a weaker excess. Fewer insertions characterized abundant cord blood beta clonotypes, whereas memory repertoires showed none. The presence of invariant MAIT and iNKT cells could partly confound analyses of zero-insertion sequences.

This clonotype was seen only a few times. Its antigen remains unknown. It was template switching that added a universal primer site, and there were unique molecular identifiers on the cDNA. TCRdb used MiXCR to reprocess the 5' RACE reads, holding one entry per CDR3 protein. The sample contains 350,000 to 450,000 distinct CDR3 sequences, about 18% of which appear only once. With 6 bases removed from V and 8 bases from J, the gap between germline ends came to 16 bases. This CDR3 comprises 14 residues. The sequenced material came from naive T cells sorted from blood. This clonotype was sampled from a man in his forties or fifties in good health. The rearrangement uses TRBV12-3 or TRBV12-4 and TRBJ1-4, with D perhaps matching TRBD1 (5 bases). The CDR3 region has the DNA TGTGCCAGCAGCTCTATTGGGACGCCAGAAAAACTGTTTTTT. Its translation is CASSSIGTPEKLFF.